This entry lists 20 T cell receptor beta chains sequenced from one sample in a study of neurological immune-mediated disorders. TCRdb reanalysed the 5' RACE reads using MiXCR and keeps one entry per CDR3 protein. The sample carries more than 15,000 distinct CDR3 sequences, roughly 15% recorded once. What was sequenced was PBMCs. These receptors all come from a man aged 55 to 70 with HTLV-1-associated myelopathy (HAM/TSP).

This clonotype was counted ten times or more. The chain has TRBV10-1 and TRBJ2-3; D is possibly TRBD2 (5 bases). The germline V gene has CDR1 WNHNN and CDR2 SYGVQD (reference sequence). The CDR3 is 15 amino acids. The ends were cut back, 0 bases at V and 2 bases at J, with 9 bases in the middle. The CDR3 DNA reads TGCGCCAGCAGTGAGTCGGGAGTCTCCACAGATACGCAGTATTTT. Encoded protein: CASSESGVSTDTQYF.

This clonotype came up many times. This sequence joins TRBV6-5 and TRBJ1-2; D is ambiguous. The CDR3 is 12 amino acids. Trimming removed 8 bases from V and 2 bases from J, with 9 bases in between. In germline, CDR1 is MNHEY, CDR2 SVGAGI. The CDR3 DNA is TGTGCCAGCGCCCCCAGCAACTATGGCTACACCTTC. It translates to CASAPSNYGYTF.

This clonotype appeared many times. The chain couples TRBV20-1 to TRBJ1-1, with 8 bases identical to TRBD1. In germline, CDR1 is DFQATT, CDR2 SNEGSKA (reference sequence). Losses at the gene ends were 5 bases for V and 6 bases for J; bases not matched to a gene: 8. This CDR3 contains 13 residues. The CDR3 DNA follows: TGCAGTGCTCCCGGACAGGGTATCCCTGAAGCTTTCTTT. This translates into CSAPGQGIPEAFF.

Many counts were recorded for this clonotype. V and J are TRBV5-1 and TRBJ2-7; D possibly corresponds to TRBD1 (6 bases). This CDR3 has 13 amino acids. V gave up 4 bases and J gave up 5 bases, with 13 bases separating them. Germline V gene data show CDR1 as SGHRS and CDR2 as YFSETQ. CDR3 DNA: TGCGCCAGCAGCCGACAGGTGGGGGACGAGCAGTACTTC. As protein: CASSRQVGDEQYF.

This clonotype occurred many times. The DNA of the CDR3 is TGTGCCAGCAGCGCATACACAGATACGCAGTATTTT. Protein sequence: CASSAYTDTQYF. The rearrangement joins TRBV9 to TRBJ2-3; unclear D gene. V was clipped by 3 bases and J by 2 bases, with 4 bases between them. CDR3 size: 12 residues. Germline lookup yields CDR1 SGDLS and CDR2 YYNGEE.

This sequence joins TRBV12-3 or TRBV12-4 and TRBJ2-7; D may be TRBD1 or TRBD2 (6 bases each). With 1 base removed from V and 6 bases from J, the gap between germline ends came to 19 bases. CDR3 length equals 16 residues. CDR3 nucleotides: TGTGCCAGCAGTTTAGGACGGGGGCAGGGGACGGTCGAGCAGTACTTC. Translating gives CASSLGRGQGTVEQYF.

This clonotype was seen at least ten times. The genes are TRBV25-1 and TRBJ2-3; 9 bases line up with TRBD2. The germline gives CDR1 MGHDK, CDR2 SYGVNS. This CDR3 has 17 amino acids. V shed 8 bases and J 4 bases; nucleotides not matched to a gene: 16. The CDR3 bases are TGTGCCAGCCCTCGGGAAGTTAGCGGGGGAGGCTCAGATACGCAGTATTTT. Translated, it gives CASPREVSGGGSDTQYF. Together with reference TRBV25-1 and TRBJ2-3, the CDR3 gives the full variable domain: EADIYQTPRYLVIGTGKKITLECSQTMGHDKMYWYQQDPGMELHLIHYSYGVNSTEKGDLSSESTVSRIRTEHFPLTLESARPSHTSQYLCASPREVSGGGSDTQYFGPGTRLTVL.

Many counts were recorded for this clonotype. An end of the junction differs from the germline gene, which may be a read error. The chain is built from TRBV7-7 and TRBJ2-1; 10 bases fit TRBD2. The CDR3 sequence is 15 residues long. Germline V lookup: CDR1 SSHAT, CDR2 FNYEAQ (reference sequence). CDR3 sequence reads: CASSLSTSGTHEQFF. CDR3 coding DNA: TGTGCTAGCAGCTTATCTACTAGCGGGACCCATGAGCAGTTCTTC. The variable domain in full, completed from reference TRBV7-7 and TRBJ2-1, reads GAGVSQSPRYKVTKRGQDVTLRCDPISSHATLYWYQQALGQGPEFLTYFNYEAQPDKSGLPSDRFSAERPEGSISTLTIQRTEQRDSAMYRCASSLSTSGTHEQFFGPGTRLTVL.

The sample holds many counts of this clonotype. J is TRBJ1-2 and V is TRBV5-1; a possible D gene is TRBD1 (6 bases). With 3 bases removed from V and 8 bases from J, the gap between germline ends came to 20 bases. Germline values: CDR1 SGHRS, CDR2 YFSETQ. This CDR3 is 15 amino acids long. The CDR3 loop is CASSSAGASLEGYTF. Here the CDR3 DNA reads TGCGCCAGCAGCTCGGCAGGGGCCTCCTTGGAGGGCTACACCTTC.

This clonotype was recorded at least ten times. This chain uses TRBV5-1 with TRBJ1-1, with D possibly TRBD1 on 6 matching bases. Germline CDR1 and CDR2: SGHRS and YFSETQ. The V and J ends lost 3 bases and 1 base respectively, with 13 bases between them. The CDR3 sequence is 15 residues long. The chain's CDR3 is CASSSRTETNTEAFF. The CDR3, as DNA: TGCGCCAGCAGCTCGAGGACAGAGACGAACACTGAAGCTTTCTTT.

This clonotype was seen ten or more times. This sequence joins TRBV20-1 and TRBJ1-4; perhaps TRBD1 as D (5 bases). Germline V CDR1 and CDR2: DFQATT, SNEGSKA (reference sequence). The V end was cut by 6 bases, the J end by 4 bases, with 12 bases between. This CDR3 has 13 residues. CDR3 sequence reads: CSAAARGNEKLFF. DNA of the CDR3: TGCAGTGCCGCGGCGAGGGGTAATGAAAAACTGTTTTTT.

This clonotype came up many times. The chain recombines TRBV24-1 with TRBJ2-1; D may be TRBD1 (6 bases). In germline, CDR1 is KGHDR, CDR2 SFDVKD. V lost 5 bases and J 5 bases, leaving 12 bases between the germline ends. The CDR3 spans 14 residues. The CDR3 sequence: CATSAQGSNNEQFF. The CDR3 DNA is TGTGCCACCAGTGCCCAGGGGTCGAACAATGAGCAGTTCTTC.

This clonotype was detected many times. The chain has TRBV12-3 or TRBV12-4 and TRBJ1-2; 9 nucleotides line up with TRBD1. The CDR3 runs 15 residues. The V segment lost 4 bases and the J segment 2 bases; nucleotides outside the gene matches: 5. CDR3 nucleotides: TGTGCCAGCAGTTATGACAGGGGGGGGAACTATGGCTACACCTTC. As protein: CASSYDRGGNYGYTF.

The rearrangement joins TRBV29-1 to TRBJ2-6; tentative D call: TRBD1 (5 bases). The V and J ends lost 4 bases and 5 bases respectively, with 15 bases between them. Germline CDR1 is SQVTM and CDR2 is ANQGSEA. This CDR3 has 15 amino acids. CDR3 in amino acids: CSVGQWGLRANVLTF. CDR3 in DNA: TGCAGCGTTGGACAGTGGGGATTGCGGGCCAACGTCCTGACTTTC.

This clonotype was observed many times. The V call is TRBV6-6, the J call TRBJ1-1; TRBD1 matches 7 bases. V lost 10 bases, J lost 0 bases, and 5 bases stayed unmatched. This CDR3 region has 13 residues. The germline V gene encodes CDR1 MNHNY and CDR2 SVGAGI (reference sequence). As DNA, the CDR3 is TGTGCCACCGTGACAGGGTTGAACACTGAAGCTTTCTTT. It codes for CATVTGLNTEAFF.

This clonotype was detected many times. This chain links TRBV20-1 with TRBJ2-6; no reliable D call. Germline CDR1 is DFQATT and CDR2 is SNEGSKA (reference sequence). Trimming took 7 bases from V and 2 from J, leaving 9 bases between them. The CDR3 totals 13 residues. The CDR3 bases are TGCAGTGGGCTTTCGACTGGGGCCAACGTCCTGACTTTC. Amino acid sequence: CSGLSTGANVLTF.

This clonotype appeared many times. The chain has TRBV5-1 and TRBJ2-5; D not certain. CDR1 is SGHRS and CDR2 is YFSETQ in the germline V gene. This CDR3 has 15 residues. Trimming removed 5 bases at V and 2 bases at J, with 16 bases between. The CDR3 sequence: CASSSRGVPQETQYF. CDR3 nucleotides: TGCGCCAGCAGTTCCCGAGGAGTACCTCAAGAGACCCAGTACTTC. The whole variable domain, filled in from reference TRBV5-1 and TRBJ2-5, reads KAGVTQTPRYLIKTRGQQVTLSCSPISGHRSVSWYQQTPGQGLQFLFEYFSETQRNKGNFPGRFSGRQFSNSRSEMNVSTLELGDSALYLCASSSRGVPQETQYFGPGTRLLVL.

There are many counts of this clonotype. The chain has TRBV5-5 and TRBJ1-1; 9 bases map to TRBD1. Germline V gene lookup returns CDR1 SGHKS and CDR2 YYEKEE (reference sequence). V shed 4 bases, J shed 5 bases, and the junction held 15 bases outside the gene matches. The CDR3 consists of 17 residues. The CDR3 sequence is CASSVTGTGIPTTEAFF. CDR3 bases: TGTGCCAGCAGCGTTACCGGGACAGGGATCCCAACGACTGAAGCTTTCTTT.

The rearrangement uses TRBV19 and TRBJ2-3, with a weak D call TRBD1 (6 bases). V dropped 8 bases and J dropped 6 bases, with 21 bases sitting between them. Germline CDR1 LNHDA, CDR2 SQIVND (reference sequence). This CDR3 is built from 15 residues. The CDR3 spells CASGSGQISYDTQYF. The CDR3 nucleotides read TGTGCCAGTGGGTCGGGACAAATCTCGTATGATACGCAGTATTTT.

By share of the sample, this clonotype is medium-sized. The chain carries TRBV10-2 and TRBJ2-7, with TRBD1 identical over 12 bases. Germline-derived CDR1 and CDR2 are WSHSY and SAAADI. V was pared by 8 bases and J by 2 bases, with 7 bases of the junction left unmatched. The CDR3 consists of 15 residues. The CDR3 DNA reads as TGCGCCAGCCAGGGGACAGGGGGCTATACCTACGAGCAGTACTTC. Protein product: CASQGTGGYTYEQYF.